This is a list of T cell receptor beta chains from one sample in a study of blood T cell repertoires in COVID-19. Assay: immunoSEQ multiplex PCR; the TCRdb copy retains only in-frame clones and omits some. The sample carries some 320,000 clones, about 89% recorded once. Sequencing was carried out using PBMCs or T cells enriched from blood (not recorded which). The receptors were gathered from a man in his sixties who had recovered from COVID-19. The conserved cysteine and the conserved F or W are not part of the CDR3 here. The order of the fields is V gene, clone size, J gene, CDR3 protein. Not all rows give a size; the values are once, few, many and, for expanded clones, a class.

>TRBV28|few|TRBJ2-2
ASSLGGTNTGELF
>TRBV7-3|NA|TRBJ2-1
ASSFSRTTGNDEQF
>TRBV7-9|NA|TRBJ2-3
ASSSTSGSSTDTQY
>TRBV28|NA|TRBJ1-4
ASTSPRLNNEKLF
>TRBV5-5|NA|TRBJ2-2
ASSLVGLNTGELF
>TRBV11-3|NA|TRBJ2-1
ASSPDGQGAGNEQF
>TRBV6-5|NA|TRBJ1-5
ASRMGQGNQPQH
>TRBV30|NA|TRBJ1-3
AWGDRINTIY
>TRBV13|NA|TRBJ2-7
ASSLAGRATEQY
>TRBV7-3|NA|TRBJ2-5
ASSFDRQETQY
>TRBV5-4|NA|TRBJ2-3
ASSKRDLSTDTQY
>TRBV7-2|NA|TRBJ2-7
ATVSGGPYEQY
>TRBV7-3|NA|TRBJ2-4
ASSLGTENIQY
>TRBV3-1/TRBV3-2|NA|TRBJ1-1
ASSQGFTGGTEAF
>TRBV28|NA|TRBJ1-4
ASSATPGGGEKLF
>TRBV19|NA|TRBJ2-1
ASSTGTSRVDEQF
>TRBV28|NA|TRBJ2-3
ASSHGLAGVRTDTQY
>TRBV2|NA|TRBJ1-4
ASSGGQGTNEKLF
>TRBV28|NA|TRBJ1-2
ASSLWTGDSGYGYT
>TRBV18|NA|TRBJ1-5
ASSPPGRGGMGNQPQH
>TRBV6-4|few|TRBJ1-2
ASSDSGGATYGYT
>TRBV2|NA|TRBJ1-5
ASSSGQGSNQPQH
>TRBV7-9|few|TRBJ1-4
ASDRVAEKLF
>TRBV27|few|TRBJ2-1
ASSASGWQRVNNEQF
>TRBV5-1|NA|TRBJ2-5
ASSLGLAGAETQY
>TRBV24-1|once|TRBJ2-7
ATSDFQGGSYEQY
>TRBV5-8|NA|TRBJ2-7
ASRPGTSGIPSYEQY
>TRBV11-2|once|TRBJ1-6
ASSLYPITRDRSAPLH
>TRBV11-3|NA|TRBJ2-1
ASSSPGFYNEQF
>TRBV7-8|NA|TRBJ1-5
ASSLRDRGQPQH
>TRBV28|NA|TRBJ2-5
ASRLGATGTQY
>TRBV3-1/TRBV3-2|NA|TRBJ1-2
ASSQTTGLDGYT
>TRBV7-2|NA|TRBJ2-4
ASSQGTGSIAKNIQY